In its sample, the clone carrying this T cell receptor (beta chain) was seen once. These data are taken from a study of shared T cell receptors in the human thymus. Some clones are missing from TCRdb's copy, which holds only in-frame ones; the method was immunoSEQ multiplex PCR. The table shows about 660,000 clones, with approximately 87% occurring only once. The junction had 6 bases not matched to a gene; V was cut back by 0 bases and J by 0 bases. CDR3 length: 17 amino acids. Looked up from germline, CDR1 is MNHEY and CDR2 is SMNVEV (reference sequence). These data were also reused for a study on human thymus T cells. That study adds: Infants, healthy and Finnish, who were having corrective surgery for congenital heart defects served as donors. Thymus was obtained from resections taken during corrective heart surgery. Apparent skewing of V and J gene usage characterized both thymic and blood repertoires. Unrelated individuals reportedly shared highly overlapping thymic TCR repertoires.

The V gene is TRBV27, the J gene TRBJ2-3; 7 bases align to TRBD2. The sequence was collected from a boy under two years old with a congenital heart defect. The sample taken for sequencing was thymocytes. The chain's CDR3 is CASSLSMGLPSTDTQYF. CDR3 bases: TGTGCCAGCAGTTTATCGATGGGACTACCTAGCACAGATACGCAGTATTTT.